This TCR beta chain originates from a study of T cell responses to AZD1222 COVID-19 vaccine. Whole-study findings and limits: Across the whole spike, CD4 TCRs peaked at regions 160-218 and 743-854. A reported finding is that nearly half of spike-specific TCRs target unmutated variant regions.

As regards this clone: The target antigen is unknown.

Sequencing was performed with immunoSEQ multiplex PCR; in TCRdb, only in-frame clones are kept and a portion is missing. The sample holds 95,000 to 100,000 clones, roughly nine tenths seen once. Germline loops: CDR1 SGHTS, CDR2 YDEGEE. The CDR3 loop spans 15 amino acids. Between the trimmed V and J ends, which lost 1 base and 5 bases, there was a span of 12 bases. The sequence derives from an adult in good health. The genes are TRBV5-8 and TRBJ1-4; D is unclear. The sample here was peripheral blood, taken on day 0 of AZD1222 vaccination. The CDR3 DNA reads TGTGCCAGCAGCTTGACGGACTACTGGAATGAAAAACTGTTTTTT. Residues: CASSLTDYWNEKLFF.